This entry is about one T cell receptor (beta chain). Clones were sequenced by immunoSEQ multiplex PCR, and TCRdb holds only the in-frame ones, with some missing. Seen here are 60,000 to 80,000 clones, roughly 92% observed once, and the top ten hold 4.5% to 5%. These data come from a study of technical replicates of blood from a few donors. V was pared by 2 bases and J by 6 bases, with 10 bases of the junction left unmatched. CDR3 length: 16 residues. Germline values: CDR1 SGHNT, CDR2 YYREEE (reference sequence). The rearrangement uses TRBV5-4 and TRBJ1-2; 10 nucleotides line up with TRBD1. This receptor was taken from a human donor in good health. Some clones in this sample may be carry-over from other donors' samples. The sequenced material came from PBMCs. The DNA for the CDR3 is TGTGCCAGCAGCTTCGGGACAGGGGATGAGGGGAATGGCTACACCTTC. Its translation: CASSFGTGDEGNGYTF. Complete variable domain (other parts from reference TRBV5-4 and TRBJ1-2): ETGVTQSPTHLIKTRGQQVTLRCSSQSGHNTVSWYQQALGQGPQFIFQYYREEENGRGNFPPRFSGLQFPNYSSELNVNALELDDSALYLCASSFGTGDEGNGYTFGSGTRLTVV.